A single sample is the source of the 27 T cell receptor beta chains below, sequenced in a study of shared clonotypes between healthy human individuals. Measured with immunoSEQ multiplex PCR; TCRdb has only the in-frame clones, and not every one. The data contain under 2,500,000 clones, 95% of them singletons. Sequenced input: naive CD4+ T cells sorted from blood. Subset of the sample: CD45RA+ positively selected. These receptors originate from a man aged 18 to 30 in good health.

The J gene is TRBJ1-6, the V gene TRBV6-1; D remains ambiguous. The CDR3 is 12 residues long. The ends were cut back, 3 bases at V and 7 bases at J, with 4 bases in the middle. The germline CDR1 and CDR2 sequences are MNHNS and SASEGT. DNA of the CDR3: TGTGCCAGCAGTGAGCGGAATTCACCCCTCCACTTT. This translates into CASSERNSPLHF.

The CDR3 is CASSQNSPEAFF. DNA of the CDR3: TGTGCCAGCAGCCAAAACAGTCCTGAAGCTTTCTTT. The chain recombines TRBV7-9 with TRBJ1-1; D remains ambiguous. CDR1 is SEHNR and CDR2 is FQNEAQ in the germline V gene (reference sequence). The CDR3 totals 12 residues. V dropped 5 bases and J dropped 6 bases, with 10 bases sitting between them.

This sequence joins TRBV5-4 and TRBJ2-1; D unclear. Trimming removed 4 bases from V and 1 base from J, with 6 bases in between. The germline gives CDR1 SGHNT, CDR2 YYREEE (reference sequence). This CDR3 region has 13 residues. The CDR3 sequence: CASSRASYNEQFF. The DNA of the CDR3 is TGTGCCAGCAGCCGAGCTTCCTACAATGAGCAGTTCTTC. The full variable domain, its missing parts supplied by reference TRBV5-4 and TRBJ2-1, is ETGVTQSPTHLIKTRGQQVTLRCSSQSGHNTVSWYQQALGQGPQFIFQYYREEENGRGNFPPRFSGLQFPNYSSELNVNALELDDSALYLCASSRASYNEQFFGPGTRLTVL.

The chain links TRBV10-3 to TRBJ2-7; 9 bases line up with TRBD1. Germline CDR1 is ENHRY and CDR2 is SYGVKD. The CDR3 length is 15 residues. Trimming at V came to 0 bases and at J to 3 bases, leaving 3 bases not matched to a gene. The CDR3 region is CAISESKDRGYEQYF. DNA for the CDR3: TGTGCCATCAGTGAGTCGAAGGACAGGGGCTACGAGCAGTACTTC.

This chain connects TRBV19 to TRBJ1-1, with D possibly being TRBD1 (5 bases). This CDR3 contains 14 residues. Trimming took off 9 bases at V and 4 bases at J, with 18 bases between the two ends. Germline CDR1 reads LNHDA; CDR2 reads SQIVND (reference sequence). The CDR3 nucleotides read TGTGCCAGGCGGGGGGAGGGGCTGTTCACTGAAGCTTTCTTT. Its protein is CARRGEGLFTEAFF.

The J gene is TRBJ1-2, the V gene TRBV7-2; D ambiguous. Germline V gene data show CDR1 as SGHTA and CDR2 as FQGNSA. Trimming left V 5 bases short and J 10 bases short, with 11 bases between. The CDR3 covers 11 residues. CDR3 loop: CASSPQRLYTF. DNA of the CDR3: TGTGCCAGCAGCCCTCAGCGACTCTACACCTTC. The full variable domain, its missing parts supplied by reference TRBV7-2 and TRBJ1-2, is GAGVSQSPSNKVTEKGKDVELRCDPISGHTALYWYRQSLGQGLEFLIYFQGNSAPDKSGLPSDRFSAERTGGSVSTLTIQRTQQEDSAVYLCASSPQRLYTFGSGTRLTVV.

The chain joins TRBV9 to TRBJ1-1; D remains unclear. The CDR3 extends over 13 amino acids. CDR1 and CDR2 from the germline V gene are SGDLS and YYNGEE. With 0 bases removed from V and 10 bases from J, the gap between germline ends came to 13 bases. DNA of the CDR3: TGTGCCAGCAGCGTAGATGGCGTGAATCGAGCTTTCTTT. Its protein product is CASSVDGVNRAFF.

This chain connects TRBV30 to TRBJ1-3; 7 positions agree with TRBD1. The CDR3 runs to 15 residues. Germline lookup yields CDR1 GTSNPN and CDR2 SVGIG (reference sequence). The trim removed 3 bases at V and 6 bases at J, leaving 11 bases unmatched. CDR3 DNA sequence: TGTGCCTGGAGACATACAGGGGAGCGACTAAACACCATATATTTT. The encoded protein is CAWRHTGERLNTIYF.

The chain recombines TRBV5-4 with TRBJ2-6; 10 bases are shared with TRBD2. This CDR3 has 18 residues. V lost 0 bases to trimming and J lost 0 bases; unmatched junction nucleotides: 3. Per the germline V gene, CDR1 is SGHNT and CDR2 is YYREEE (reference sequence). The CDR3 protein is CASSLGASGSSGANVLTF. Written as DNA, the CDR3 is TGTGCCAGCAGCTTGGGGGCTAGCGGGAGCTCTGGGGCCAACGTCCTGACTTTC.

For this clone: Other nucleotide sequences in the sample specify the same CDR3. DNA for the CDR3: TGCAGCGTTGTGAGCTCTGGAAACACCATATATTTT. Translated: CSVVSSGNTIYF. The chain is built from TRBV29-1 and TRBJ1-3; D gene unclear. V was clipped by 4 bases and J by 0 bases, with 4 bases between them. CDR3 length: 12 residues. CDR1 and CDR2 (germline): SQVTM, ANQGSEA.

V usage is TRBV2 and J usage is TRBJ2-1; D gene unclear. The CDR3 is made up of 11 amino acids. V was shortened by 3 bases and J by 10 bases, with 7 bases between the two germline ends. Germline lookup yields CDR1 SNHLY and CDR2 FYNNEI. Here the CDR3 DNA reads TGTGCCAGCAGTGAGAGGCAGGAGCAGTTCTTC. It codes for CASSERQEQFF.

The rearrangement joins TRBV6-6 to TRBJ1-2; D is unclear. The V end lost 8 bases, the J end lost 7 bases, and 14 bases lay between the germline ends. The germline gives CDR1 MNHNY, CDR2 SVGAGI (reference sequence). The CDR3 runs 12 residues. The CDR3 region has the DNA TGTGCCAGCCAGCGAGGGTTAAGTGGCTACACCTTC. Translation: CASQRGLSGYTF.

This clone appeared once. The gene calls are TRBV6-6 and TRBJ2-1, with 10 bases aligning to TRBD2. The CDR3 contains 13 residues. CDR1 is MNHNY and CDR2 is SVGAGI in the germline V gene (reference sequence). V trimming: 6 bases; J trimming: 10 bases; junction bases outside the gene matches: 6. The chain's CDR3 is CASRPSGSDEQFF. The CDR3 nucleotides read TGTGCCAGCAGGCCTAGCGGGAGTGACGAGCAGTTCTTC.

The genes are TRBV28 and TRBJ1-6; 7 bases map to TRBD1. Germline V gene sequence: CDR1 MDHEN, CDR2 SYDVKM. V lost 6 bases to trimming and J lost 5 bases; unmatched junction nucleotides: 4. The CDR3 consists of 14 residues. This chain's CDR3 is CASSRQGNNSPLHF. The CDR3 DNA sequence: TGTGCCAGCAGCCGACAGGGTAATAATTCACCCCTCCACTTT.

V is TRBV11-2 and J is TRBJ2-5, with 7 bases identical to TRBD1. In germline, CDR1 is SGHAT, CDR2 FQNNGV. The CDR3 is 15 amino acids. J lost 5 bases, V lost 0 bases, and 6 bases had no gene match. The CDR3: CASSLETGLGETQYF. CDR3 nucleotide sequence: TGTGCCAGCAGCTTAGAGACAGGGTTGGGGGAGACCCAGTACTTC.

The chain uses TRBV5-1 and TRBJ1-2, with unresolved D. The CDR3 runs to 15 residues. Trimming shortened V by 0 bases and J by 5 bases, and 14 bases separated the two germline ends. In germline, CDR1 is SGHRS, CDR2 YFSETQ. CDR3 DNA sequence: TGCGCCAGCAGCTTGGAACCGTTACACACGTATGGCTACACCTTC. Protein: CASSLEPLHTYGYTF.

V and J are TRBV7-9 and TRBJ1-3; 9 bases agree with TRBD1. This CDR3 is built from 16 residues. The J segment lost 6 bases and the V segment lost 1 base, leaving 7 bases of the junction unmatched. Germline lookup yields CDR1 SEHNR and CDR2 FQNEAQ (reference sequence). The CDR3 coding sequence is TGTGCCAGCAGCTTAGTGGGACAGGGAAACGAAAACACCATATATTTT. This codes for CASSLVGQGNENTIYF.

With regard to this clone: This same CDR3 is encoded by further DNA sequences in the sample. V and J are TRBV6-1 and TRBJ1-3; D gene ambiguous. The germline gives CDR1 MNHNS, CDR2 SASEGT. This CDR3 contains 13 residues. V lost 4 bases, J lost 0 bases, and 4 bases lay in between. The CDR3 coding sequence is TGTGCCAGCAGTGCGTACTCTGGAAACACCATATATTTT. It codes for CASSAYSGNTIYF.

The CDR3 spells CASTLRGGSSYEQYF. The DNA of the CDR3 is TGTGCCAGCACCCTGAGAGGGGGGTCCTCCTACGAGCAGTACTTC. The J gene is TRBJ2-7, the V gene TRBV27; D possibly uses TRBD1 or TRBD2 (6 bases each). The V gene's germline CDR1 is MNHEY and CDR2 SMNVEV (reference sequence). V lost 7 bases and J lost 0, with 16 bases in between. The CDR3 covers 15 residues.

The chain links TRBV30 to TRBJ1-5, with 7 positions matching TRBD1. Germline loops: CDR1 GTSNPN, CDR2 SVGIG (reference sequence). The CDR3 is 15 residues long. The V and J ends lost 0 bases and 3 bases, in that order; junction bases with no gene match: 5. The CDR3 DNA is TGTGCCTGGAGTGTACGGACAGGCGACAATCAGCCCCAGCATTTT. It translates to CAWSVRTGDNQPQHF.

The chain links TRBV10-3 to TRBJ2-7, with a weak D call TRBD1 (6 bases). Looked up from germline, CDR1 is ENHRY and CDR2 is SYGVKD. V dropped 6 bases and J dropped 2 bases, with 11 bases sitting between them. The length of the CDR3 is 13 residues. Written as DNA, the CDR3 is TGTGCCATCAGAGAAACAGGGCCCTACGAGCAGTACTTC. This sequence encodes CAIRETGPYEQYF.

As concerns this clone: The sample carries other DNA sequences with the same CDR3. This chain links TRBV10-1 with TRBJ1-2; D is possibly TRBD1 (5 bases). CDR3 length equals 13 residues. The germline V gene has CDR1 WNHNN and CDR2 SYGVQD (reference sequence). V lost 5 bases and J lost 2, with 9 bases in between. CDR3 residues: CASSRDGNYGYTF. Here the CDR3 DNA reads TGCGCCAGCAGTAGGGACGGGAACTATGGCTACACCTTC.

This clone was recorded only once. The chain uses TRBV28 and TRBJ2-2, with D possibly TRBD1 on 5 matching bases. The V end was cut by 10 bases, the J end by 7 bases, with 16 bases between. Germline assignment: CDR1 MDHEN and CDR2 SYDVKM. CDR3 length: 13 residues. The CDR3: CATFIQVGGELFF. The CDR3 DNA is TGTGCCACCTTTATACAGGTGGGCGGGGAGCTGTTTTTT.

The chain combines TRBV10-3 with TRBJ2-1; 14 nucleotides align to TRBD2. CDR1 and CDR2 (germline): ENHRY, SYGVKD. This CDR3 comprises 17 residues. J was trimmed by 5 bases and V by 3 bases; bases with no gene match: 6. CDR3 loop: CAISDKGTSGGNNEQFF. The CDR3 nucleotides read TGTGCCATCAGTGATAAAGGGACTAGCGGGGGAAACAATGAGCAGTTCTTC.

J is TRBJ1-2 and V is TRBV7-9; D is ambiguous. Trimming took 5 bases from V and 0 from J, leaving 10 bases between them. Germline V lookup: CDR1 SEHNR, CDR2 FQNEAQ (reference sequence). This CDR3 spans 14 amino acids. CDR3 loop: CASSTGHTNYGYTF. DNA for the CDR3: TGTGCCAGCAGCACCGGTCATACTAACTATGGCTACACCTTC.

The chain recombines TRBV30 with TRBJ1-4; TRBD1 might be the D (6 bases). The CDR3 has 15 amino acids. The ends were cut back, 1 base at V and 0 bases at J, with 9 bases in the middle. The V gene's germline CDR1 is GTSNPN and CDR2 SVGIG (reference sequence). The CDR3 protein is CAWSAQGSTNEKLFF. DNA of the CDR3: TGTGCCTGGAGTGCCCAGGGGTCAACTAATGAAAAACTGTTTTTT.

The gene calls are TRBV10-3 and TRBJ2-5, with D perhaps being TRBD1 or TRBD2 (5 bases each). V dropped 0 bases and J dropped 2 bases, with 13 bases sitting between them. Germline values: CDR1 ENHRY, CDR2 SYGVKD. The CDR3 is 16 amino acids. This CDR3 is CAISESGVGDQETQYF. The DNA for the CDR3 is TGTGCCATCAGTGAGTCGGGGGTGGGGGATCAAGAGACCCAGTACTTC.